The sequence of this T cell receptor (beta chain) was determined in a study of cytomegalovirus exposure and HLA in healthy donors. General study results and limits: Later on, a genetic analysis was performed. It linked a missense variant in DCLRE1C with V- and J-gene trimming of TCR beta.

Notes on this clone: Its specificity is unknown.

The CDR3 is 13 amino acids. V lost 1 base, J lost 3 bases, and 7 bases lay in between. Germline V gives CDR1 SGHDN, CDR2 FVKESK. Amplification used 60 Vbeta primers and 13 Jbeta primers. Profiling relied on immunoSEQ multiplex PCR, and the TCRdb table lists in-frame clones only, not all of them. Counted here are roughly 190,000 clones, around 83% occurring once; the ten biggest clones make up roughly 10%. This chain links TRBV14 with TRBJ2-7; D unclear. This clonotype was obtained from a woman between 45 and 65 years old in good health and CMV-seropositive. The specimen sequenced was PBMCs. The CDR3 DNA is TGTGCCAGCAGCCAAGCTGGCAACTACGAGCAGTACTTC. Amino acids: CASSQAGNYEQYF.